The 26 T cell receptor beta chains reported below all come from one sample, sequenced in a study of shared clonotypes between healthy human individuals. Data came from immunoSEQ multiplex PCR; TCRdb stores just in-frame clones and leaves some out. The table shows around 980,000 clones, with more than 75% occurring only once. What was sequenced was memory CD4+ T cells from PBMCs. Subset here: CD45RA-negative fraction. The receptors come from a man between 18 and 35 years old in good health. Some clones in this sample may be carry-over from other donors' samples.

This clone was seen more than once but under ten times. The chain uses TRBV7-9 and TRBJ2-1; 10 bases map to TRBD2. The CDR3 runs to 15 residues. The V segment lost 2 bases and the J segment 7 bases; nucleotides outside the gene matches: 5. Germline CDR1 is SEHNR and CDR2 is FQNEAQ (reference sequence). CDR3 loop: CASSLITSGNNEQFF. In nucleotides, the CDR3 is TGTGCCAGCAGCTTAATAACTAGCGGGAATAATGAGCAGTTCTTC. The full variable domain, its missing parts supplied by reference TRBV7-9 and TRBJ2-1, is DTGVSQNPRHKITKRGQNVTFRCDPISEHNRLYWYRQTLGQGPEFLTYFQNEAQLEKSRLLSDRFSAERPKGSFSTLEIQRTEQGDSAMYLCASSLITSGNNEQFFGPGTRLTVL.

Note on this clone: Other DNA variants within this sample encode the same CDR3. The genes are TRBV7-2 and TRBJ2-7; TRBD2 matches at 12 bases. The CDR3 has 15 amino acids. Trimming removed 1 base from V and 4 bases from J; junction bases left unmatched: 2. Germline lookup yields CDR1 SGHTA and CDR2 FQGNSA. Written as DNA, the CDR3 is TGTGCCAGCAGCTTAGTTGGGACTAGCGGGTACGAGCAGTACTTC. Translated, it gives CASSLVGTSGYEQYF.

This clone has only a few counts. Other DNA variants within this sample encode the same CDR3. The V and J genes are TRBV28 and TRBJ1-5; unclear D gene. The V gene lost 3 bases and the J gene lost 4 bases, with 7 bases spanning the gap. The CDR3 has 13 amino acids. Per the germline V gene, CDR1 is MDHEN and CDR2 is SYDVKM. CDR3: CASSLDLNQPQHF. The CDR3 bases are TGTGCCAGCAGTTTGGACTTAAATCAGCCCCAGCATTTT.

The J gene is TRBJ2-7, the V gene TRBV27; D is uncertain. V lost 3 bases and J 4 bases, leaving 10 bases between the germline ends. The CDR3 runs 13 residues. Germline-derived CDR1 and CDR2 are MNHEY and SMNVEV (reference sequence). Here the CDR3 reads CASSFDPEYEQYF. CDR3 sequence (DNA): TGTGCCAGCAGTTTCGACCCCGAGTACGAGCAGTACTTC.

The V and J genes are TRBV5-4 and TRBJ2-1; 8 positions agree with TRBD2. The CDR3 spans 16 residues. Per germline, CDR1 SGHNT and CDR2 YYREEE (reference sequence). J lost 3 bases, V lost 2 bases, and 7 bases had no gene match. CDR3 region: CASSFSGRGGYNEQFF. The CDR3 nucleotides read TGTGCCAGCAGCTTCAGCGGGAGAGGGGGCTACAATGAGCAGTTCTTC.

This clone was found once. Other nucleotide sequences in the sample specify the same CDR3. This chain connects TRBV7-3 to TRBJ2-1; tentative D call: TRBD2 (6 bases). Germline V gene lookup returns CDR1 SGHTA and CDR2 FQGTGA. The ends were cut back, 4 bases at V and 10 bases at J, with 8 bases in the middle. The CDR3 is made up of 11 amino acids. CDR3 sequence reads: CASSSGGEQFF. CDR3 coding DNA: TGTGCCAGCAGCTCAGGAGGGGAGCAGTTCTTC.

The chain carries TRBV27 and TRBJ2-2; maybe TRBD1 (5 bases). From germline, CDR1 is MNHEY and CDR2 SMNVEV (reference sequence). Trimming removed 5 bases at V and 2 bases at J, with 15 bases between. The CDR3 runs to 16 residues. The CDR3 DNA follows: TGTGCCAGCAGTCTACAGGCCATACTAAACACCGGGGAGCTGTTTTTT. Its protein is CASSLQAILNTGELFF.

The CDR3 bases are TGTGCCAGCAGGCTAACTAGCGGCCAAGAGACCCAGTACTTC. Translated, it gives CASRLTSGQETQYF. The chain combines TRBV28 with TRBJ2-5; 8 bases are shared with TRBD2. Germline CDR1 and CDR2: MDHEN and SYDVKM. The CDR3 extends over 14 amino acids. V trimming: 6 bases; J trimming: 1 base; junction bases outside the gene matches: 4. The whole variable domain, remainder taken from reference TRBV28 and TRBJ2-5, is DVKVTQSSRYLVKRTGEKVFLECVQDMDHENMFWYRQDPGLGLRLIYFSYDVKMKEKGDIPEGYSVSREKKERFSLILESASTNQTSMYLCASRLTSGQETQYFGPGTRLLVL.

The V and J genes are TRBV28 and TRBJ2-5, with D unclear. Trimming cost V 4 bases and J 10 bases, with 13 bases left between them. Per germline, CDR1 MDHEN and CDR2 SYDVKM. The CDR3 has 12 amino acids. The CDR3 sequence is CASSSFSKVQYF. CDR3 coding DNA: TGTGCCAGCAGTTCATTTAGTAAGGTCCAGTACTTC. Looking up the rest from reference TRBV28 and TRBJ2-5 gives the full variable domain: DVKVTQSSRYLVKRTGEKVFLECVQDMDHENMFWYRQDPGLGLRLIYFSYDVKMKEKGDIPEGYSVSREKKERFSLILESASTNQTSMYLCASSSFSKVQYFGPGTRLLVL.

This clone has more than one count but fewer than ten. The CDR3 DNA reads as TGCAGCGTTGAATCAGGGGATGCAGATACGCAGTATTTT. This gives the protein CSVESGDADTQYF. J is TRBJ2-3 and V is TRBV29-1, with D possibly being TRBD1 (6 bases). Looked up from germline, CDR1 is SQVTM and CDR2 is ANQGSEA. Trimming stripped 2 bases from V and 4 bases from J, with 10 bases between. This CDR3 has 13 amino acids.

The chain employs TRBV28 and TRBJ2-7, with 9 bases lining up with TRBD1. This CDR3 contains 15 residues. Germline trimming cut 6 bases from V and 6 bases from J; bases unmatched to any gene: 12. CDR1 is MDHEN, CDR2 SYDVKM, per germline. Here the CDR3 reads CASSRGQGRLREQYF. DNA for the CDR3: TGTGCCAGCAGCAGAGGACAGGGGCGCCTCCGCGAGCAGTACTTC.

In the case of this clone: A much bigger clone sits one base away, suggesting this may be a read error. The sample holds other DNA sequences that translate to the same CDR3. The chain is built from TRBV5-1 and TRBJ1-1, with a tentative D call TRBD1 (5 bases). There are 13 residues in the CDR3. V was trimmed by 5 bases and J by 1 base, leaving 9 bases between them. Germline CDR1 and CDR2: SGHRS and YFSETQ. The CDR3 reads CASRPDRNTEAFF. The CDR3 coding sequence is TGCGCCAGCAGACCCGACAGGAACACTGAAGCTTTCTTT.

The CDR3 bases are TGTGCCACGTGGTCAGGTGCTGCAGGGAACACTGAAGCTTTCTTT. Translating gives CATWSGAAGNTEAFF. This chain uses TRBV19 with TRBJ1-1; D is unclear. CDR1 is LNHDA and CDR2 is SQIVND in the germline V gene (reference sequence). This CDR3 comprises 15 residues. Trimming shortened V by 10 bases and J by 1 base, and 19 bases separated the two germline ends.

The sample holds one count of this clone. V and J are TRBV5-6 and TRBJ2-3; D might be TRBD2 (6 bases). Trimming shortened V by 2 bases and J by 0 bases, and 10 bases separated the two germline ends. Germline V gives CDR1 SGHDT, CDR2 YYEEEE. The CDR3 length is 15 residues. CDR3 nucleotide sequence: TGTGCCAGCAGCTTCGGGGGACGGAGCACAGATACGCAGTATTTT. It yields the protein CASSFGGRSTDTQYF. The whole variable domain, filled in from reference TRBV5-6 and TRBJ2-3, reads DAGVTQSPTHLIKTRGQQVTLRCSPKSGHDTVSWYQQALGQGPQFIFQYYEEEERQRGNFPDRFSGHQFPNYSSELNVNALLLGDSALYLCASSFGGRSTDTQYFGPGTRLTVL.

The rearrangement uses TRBV19 and TRBJ1-1; 7 bases are shared with TRBD1. The germline CDR1 and CDR2 sequences are LNHDA and SQIVND (reference sequence). After removal of 8 bases from V and 3 bases from J, the junction contained 9 bases not matched to a gene. The CDR3 spans 14 residues. In DNA, the CDR3 is TGTGCCAGTTCAACCAGGGGGGATGACACTGAAGCTTTCTTT. This encodes CASSTRGDDTEAFF. Full variable domain (remainder filled in from reference TRBV19 and TRBJ1-1): DGGITQSPKYLFRKEGQNVTLSCEQNLNHDAMYWYRQDPGQGLRLIYYSQIVNDFQKGDIAEGYSVSREKKESFPLTVTSAQKNPTAFYLCASSTRGDDTEAFFGQGTRLTVV.

The chain joins TRBV7-9 to TRBJ2-1; weak D call: TRBD2 (6 bases). V lost 5 bases and J 6 bases, leaving 17 bases between the germline ends. In germline, CDR1 is SEHNR, CDR2 FQNEAQ (reference sequence). This CDR3 is built from 15 residues. The CDR3 sequence: CASSLELAIFNEQFF. CDR3 nucleotide sequence: TGTGCCAGCAGCCTGGAACTAGCTATATTCAATGAGCAGTTCTTC.

This chain connects TRBV5-1 to TRBJ1-2; tentative D call: TRBD1 (6 bases). Trimming shortened V by 0 bases and J by 3 bases, and 15 bases separated the two germline ends. In germline, CDR1 is SGHRS, CDR2 YFSETQ. This CDR3 has 16 amino acids. CDR3 residues: CASSLGGGGDHYGYTF. For the CDR3, the DNA is TGCGCCAGCAGCTTGGGCGGAGGGGGTGATCACTATGGCTACACCTTC.

The rearrangement uses TRBV7-9 and TRBJ1-2; possibly TRBD1 for D (5 bases). Germline V gene lookup returns CDR1 SEHNR and CDR2 FQNEAQ (reference sequence). CDR3 length: 15 residues. V gave up 5 bases and J gave up 5 bases, with 18 bases separating them. The CDR3 reads CASSQEPGASYGYTF. The CDR3 DNA is TGTGCCAGCAGCCAAGAGCCCGGGGCCTCTTATGGCTACACCTTC.

This clone came up once. The J gene is TRBJ2-2, the V gene TRBV7-7, with a weak D call TRBD1 (5 bases). Germline-derived CDR1 and CDR2 are SSHAT and FNYEAQ (reference sequence). CDR3 size: 16 residues. The V end lost 5 bases, the J end lost 6 bases, and 19 bases lay between the germline ends. In DNA form, the CDR3 reads TGTGCCAGCAGCCCGAGGACCAGGGTAGAACCCGGGGAGCTGTTTTTT. Its protein is CASSPRTRVEPGELFF.

CDR3 sequence (DNA): TGTGCCTGGAGTGTACAATCGGGGACCCGGGGCACTGAAGCTTTCTTT. It codes for CAWSVQSGTRGTEAFF. The chain is built from TRBV30 and TRBJ1-1, with D tentatively TRBD1 (5 bases). This CDR3 is 16 amino acids long. Germline V CDR1 and CDR2: GTSNPN, SVGIG (reference sequence). The V end lost 0 bases, the J end lost 4 bases, and 18 bases lay between the germline ends.

CDR3 in DNA: TGTGCCATCAGTGCGGAGGGGGCTGACACTGAAGCTTTCTTT. It translates to CAISAEGADTEAFF. The chain joins TRBV10-3 to TRBJ1-1, with 7 bases fitting TRBD1. The trim removed 4 bases at V and 3 bases at J, leaving 5 bases unmatched. Germline lookup yields CDR1 ENHRY and CDR2 SYGVKD. The CDR3 runs 14 residues.

This sequence joins TRBV5-4 and TRBJ1-4; tentatively, D is TRBD1 (6 bases). The V gene lost 0 bases and the J gene lost 8 bases, with 11 bases spanning the gap. Germline assignment: CDR1 SGHNT and CDR2 YYREEE (reference sequence). The CDR3 covers 14 residues. In DNA, the CDR3 is TGTGCCAGCAGCTTGGATGGGACATCAGAAAAACTGTTTTTT. It encodes CASSLDGTSEKLFF. The complete variable domain, with remaining parts taken from reference TRBV5-4 and TRBJ1-4, reads ETGVTQSPTHLIKTRGQQVTLRCSSQSGHNTVSWYQQALGQGPQFIFQYYREEENGRGNFPPRFSGLQFPNYSSELNVNALELDDSALYLCASSLDGTSEKLFFGSGTQLSVL.

The chain couples TRBV28 to TRBJ1-4; D remains ambiguous. V lost 5 bases and J lost 0, with 7 bases in between. This CDR3 has 14 amino acids. Germline V gene data show CDR1 as MDHEN and CDR2 as SYDVKM. The CDR3 DNA sequence: TGTGCCAGCAGTACGAGTCCAACTAATGAAAAACTGTTTTTT. The encoded protein is CASSTSPTNEKLFF.

This chain uses TRBV7-2 with TRBJ2-1; 9 nucleotides align to TRBD2. Germline values: CDR1 SGHTA, CDR2 FQGNSA. Trimming took 5 bases from V and 5 from J; bases not matched to a gene: 16. This CDR3 has 18 amino acids. CDR3 sequence: CASSRVGGRAGPHNEQFF. The CDR3 DNA reads TGTGCCAGCAGCCGAGTCGGCGGGAGGGCCGGGCCTCACAATGAGCAGTTCTTC.

On this clone: The sample carries other DNA sequences with the same CDR3. The chain couples TRBV9 to TRBJ2-2, with D perhaps matching TRBD1 (6 bases). The V gene lost 1 base and the J gene lost 4 bases, with 8 bases spanning the gap. The germline V gene has CDR1 SGDLS and CDR2 YYNGEE. There are 14 residues in the CDR3. For the CDR3, the DNA is TGTGCCAGCAGCGTAAGAGGGGGCACCGGGGAGCTGTTTTTT. Translating gives CASSVRGGTGELFF.

The chain has TRBV7-3 and TRBJ2-5, with 9 bases matching TRBD2. Germline loops: CDR1 SGHTA, CDR2 FQGTGA. V gave up 5 bases and J gave up 1 base; unmatched junction bases: 5. The CDR3 is 15 amino acids. The CDR3 here is CASSLLSGGQETQYF. In DNA, the CDR3 is TGTGCCAGCAGCCTACTTAGCGGGGGCCAAGAGACCCAGTACTTC.